This T cell receptor (beta chain) is from a study of beta chain features in type 1 diabetes. Study-wide results and limits: Type 1 diabetes patients had TCRB CDR3s that were shorter (moderately but significantly so) in all four CD4+ subsets.

Expressed TCRB transcripts were sequenced after all isolated RNA was converted to cDNA. The data were produced by immunoSEQ multiplex PCR, yet TCRdb's version contains in-frame clones alone and is incomplete. The repertoire holds roughly 150,000 clones, around 8.3% seen once, with around 0.5% in the top ten. V lost 3 bases and J 7 bases, leaving 10 bases between the germline ends. The CDR3 runs to 13 residues. Germline V gene sequence: CDR1 MNHEY, CDR2 SVGAGI. Note on this clone: What it binds is unknown.

Per donor, one heparinised blood draw averaged about 100 mL. This rearrangement joins TRBV6-5 to TRBJ1-5; D possibly corresponds to TRBD1 (5 bases). Sequenced: central memory CD4+ T cells from blood. The receptor was isolated from a woman aged 18-30 years with type 1 diabetes. The CDR3 sequence is CASSYQGGQPQHF. The CDR3 coding sequence is TGTGCCAGCAGTTATCAGGGAGGCCAGCCCCAGCATTTT.